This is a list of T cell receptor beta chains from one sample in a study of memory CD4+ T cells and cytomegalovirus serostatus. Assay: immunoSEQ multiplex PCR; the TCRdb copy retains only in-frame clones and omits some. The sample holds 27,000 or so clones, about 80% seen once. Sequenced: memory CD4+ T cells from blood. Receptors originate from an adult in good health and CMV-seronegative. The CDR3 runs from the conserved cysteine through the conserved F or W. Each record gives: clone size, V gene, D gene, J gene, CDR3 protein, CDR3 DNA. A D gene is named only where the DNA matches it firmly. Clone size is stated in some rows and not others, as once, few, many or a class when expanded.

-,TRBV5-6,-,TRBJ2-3,CASNSVTGSDTQYF,TGTGCCAGCAATTCTGTCACGGGGTCAGATACGCAGTATTTT
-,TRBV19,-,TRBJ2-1,CASSITALAREQFF,TGTGCCAGTAGTATTACCGCCCTAGCGAGAGAGCAGTTCTTC
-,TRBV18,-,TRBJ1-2,CASSPPSGALGYTF,TGTGCCAGCTCACCACCGTCGGGGGCGCTTGGCTACACCTTC
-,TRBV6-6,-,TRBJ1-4,CASRIAFNEKLFF,TGTGCCAGCAGAATTGCTTTTAATGAAAAACTGTTTTTT
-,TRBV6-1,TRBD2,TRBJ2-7,CASSGPGAGGYEQYF,TGTGCCAGCAGTGGTCCAGGGGCGGGAGGCTACGAGCAGTACTTC
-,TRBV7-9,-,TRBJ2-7,CASSLTRSYEQYF,TGTGCCAGCAGCTTAACTAGAAGCTACGAGCAGTACTTC
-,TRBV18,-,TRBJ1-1,CASLGDLLNTEAFF,TGTGCCAGCCTGGGGGATCTGCTGAACACTGAAGCTTTCTTT
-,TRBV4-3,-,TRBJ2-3,CASSQAGRTDTQYF,TGCGCCAGCAGCCAAGCAGGGAGGACAGATACGCAGTATTTT
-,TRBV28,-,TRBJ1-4,CASSVNQGIQEKLFF,TGTGCCAGCAGTGTAAACCAGGGAATTCAGGAAAAACTGTTTTTT
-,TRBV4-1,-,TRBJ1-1,CASSSPGANTEAFF,TGCGCCAGCAGCTCCCCAGGGGCGAACACTGAAGCTTTCTTT
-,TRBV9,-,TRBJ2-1,CASSVAMGVVNEQFF,TGTGCCAGCAGCGTAGCCATGGGAGTAGTCAATGAGCAGTTCTTC
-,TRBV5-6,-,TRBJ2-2,CASSLFDTGELFF,TGTGCCAGCAGCTTGTTCGACACCGGGGAGCTGTTTTTT
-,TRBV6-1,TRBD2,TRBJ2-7,CASSPSGRVEQYF,TGTGCCAGCAGCCCCAGCGGGAGGGTCGAGCAGTACTTC
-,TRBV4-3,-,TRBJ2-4,CASSQGADLGIQYF,TGCGCCAGCAGCCAAGGGGCAGACTTGGGCATTCAGTACTTC
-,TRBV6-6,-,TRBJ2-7,CASSFRTWTSEQYF,TGTGCCAGCAGTTTTCGGACCTGGACTTCCGAGCAGTACTTC
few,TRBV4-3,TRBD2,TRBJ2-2,CASSQDGLAGFTGELFF,TGCGCCAGCAGCCAAGATGGACTAGCGGGGTTTACCGGGGAGCTGTTTTTT
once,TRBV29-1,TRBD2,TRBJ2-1,CSASAGTSGGDEQFF,TGCAGCGCCTCCGCCGGGACTAGCGGGGGGGATGAGCAGTTCTTC
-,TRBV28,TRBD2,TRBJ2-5,CASRRLAGGETQYF,TGTGCCAGCAGGAGACTAGCGGGTGGAGAGACCCAGTACTTC
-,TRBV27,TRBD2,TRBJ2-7,CASSTGTSESPYEQYF,TGTGCCAGCAGTACCGGGACTAGCGAGAGTCCCTACGAGCAGTACTTC
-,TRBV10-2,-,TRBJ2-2,CASSGGSGELFF,TGCGCCAGCAGTGGAGGTTCCGGGGAGCTGTTTTTT
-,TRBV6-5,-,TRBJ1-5,CASSADSHNQPQHF,TGTGCCAGCAGTGCGGACAGCCACAATCAGCCCCAGCATTTT
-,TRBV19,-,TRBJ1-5,CASTQRQSSNQPQHF,TGTGCCAGTACCCAGAGACAGTCTAGCAATCAGCCCCAGCATTTT
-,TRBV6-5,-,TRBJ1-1,CASRRSGGQGTEAFF,TGTGCCAGCAGACGTTCGGGGGGGCAGGGCACTGAAGCTTTCTTT
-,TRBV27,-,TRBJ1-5,CASSPLGGNQPQHF,TGTGCCAGCAGTCCACTAGGAGGCAATCAGCCCCAGCATTTT
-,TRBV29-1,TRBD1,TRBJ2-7,CSVVRAAGGFNEQYF,TGCAGCGTTGTGAGGGCCGCAGGGGGCTTCAACGAGCAGTACTTC
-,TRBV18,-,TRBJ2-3,CASSPRPGSKAKSTDTQYF,TGTGCCAGCTCACCACGTCCGGGCTCGAAAGCGAAAAGCACAGATACGCAGTATTTT